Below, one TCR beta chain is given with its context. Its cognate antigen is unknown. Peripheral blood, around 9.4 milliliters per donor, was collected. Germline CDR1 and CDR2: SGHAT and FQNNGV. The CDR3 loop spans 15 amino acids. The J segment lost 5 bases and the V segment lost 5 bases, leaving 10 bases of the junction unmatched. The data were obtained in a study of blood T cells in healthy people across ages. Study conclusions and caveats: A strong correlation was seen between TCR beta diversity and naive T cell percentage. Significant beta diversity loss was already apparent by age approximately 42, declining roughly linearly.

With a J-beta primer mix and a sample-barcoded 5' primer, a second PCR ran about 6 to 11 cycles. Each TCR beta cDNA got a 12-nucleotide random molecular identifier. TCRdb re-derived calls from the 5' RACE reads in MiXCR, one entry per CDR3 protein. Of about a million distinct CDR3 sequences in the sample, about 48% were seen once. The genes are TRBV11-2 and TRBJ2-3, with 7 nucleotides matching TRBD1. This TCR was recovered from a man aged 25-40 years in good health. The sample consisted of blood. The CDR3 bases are TGTGCCAGCAGCACGTTGGCAGGGGGTGTAGATACGCAGTATTTT. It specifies CASSTLAGGVDTQYF.